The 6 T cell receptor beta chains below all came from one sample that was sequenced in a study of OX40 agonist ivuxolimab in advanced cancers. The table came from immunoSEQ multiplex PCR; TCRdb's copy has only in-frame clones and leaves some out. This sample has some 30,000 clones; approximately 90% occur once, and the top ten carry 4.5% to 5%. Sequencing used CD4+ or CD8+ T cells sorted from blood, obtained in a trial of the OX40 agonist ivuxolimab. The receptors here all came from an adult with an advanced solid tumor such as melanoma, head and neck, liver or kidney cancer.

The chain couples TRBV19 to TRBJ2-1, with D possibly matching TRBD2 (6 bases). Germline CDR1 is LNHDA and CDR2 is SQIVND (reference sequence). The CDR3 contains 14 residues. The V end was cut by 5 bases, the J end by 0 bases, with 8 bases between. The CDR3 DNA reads TGTGCCAGTAGTGCGGGATTCTCCTACAATGAGCAGTTCTTC. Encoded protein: CASSAGFSYNEQFF.

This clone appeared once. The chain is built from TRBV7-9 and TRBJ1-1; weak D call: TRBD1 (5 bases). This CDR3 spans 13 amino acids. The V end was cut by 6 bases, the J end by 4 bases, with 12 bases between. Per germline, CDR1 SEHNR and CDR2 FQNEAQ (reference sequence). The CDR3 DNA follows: TGTGCCAGCAGGCTTGGGGGGATCACTGAAGCTTTCTTT. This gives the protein CASRLGGITEAFF.

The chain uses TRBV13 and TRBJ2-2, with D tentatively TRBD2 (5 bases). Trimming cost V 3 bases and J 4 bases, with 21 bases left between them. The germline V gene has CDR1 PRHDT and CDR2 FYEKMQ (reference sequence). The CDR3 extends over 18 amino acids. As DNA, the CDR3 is TGTGCCAGCAGCTTGTTAATGTGGGAGATCCCCGGCACCGGGGAGCTGTTTTTT. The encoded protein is CASSLLMWEIPGTGELFF.

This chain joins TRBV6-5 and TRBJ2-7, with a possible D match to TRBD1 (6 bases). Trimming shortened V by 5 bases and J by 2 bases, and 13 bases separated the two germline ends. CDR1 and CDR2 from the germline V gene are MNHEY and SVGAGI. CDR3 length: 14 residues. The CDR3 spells CASSHPTGTYEQYV. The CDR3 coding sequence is TGTGCCAGCAGTCACCCGACAGGAACCTACGAGCAGTACGTC.

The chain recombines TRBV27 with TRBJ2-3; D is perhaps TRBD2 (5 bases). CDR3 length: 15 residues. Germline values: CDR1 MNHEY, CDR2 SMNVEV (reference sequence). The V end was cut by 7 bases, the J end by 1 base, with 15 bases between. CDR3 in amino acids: CASTLRVGRTDTQYF. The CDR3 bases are TGTGCCAGCACTCTGAGGGTCGGCCGCACAGATACGCAGTATTTT.

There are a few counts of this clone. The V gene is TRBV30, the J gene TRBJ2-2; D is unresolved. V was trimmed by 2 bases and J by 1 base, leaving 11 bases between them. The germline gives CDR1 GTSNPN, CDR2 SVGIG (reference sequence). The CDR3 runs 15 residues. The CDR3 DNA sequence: TGTGCCTGGAGTAATGGGGAACTGAACACCGGGGAGCTGTTTTTT. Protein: CAWSNGELNTGELFF.